The sequence of this T cell receptor beta chain was determined in a study of blood T cell repertoires in COVID-19. Overall study: PBMCs, B-cell-depleted T cells, or T cells were the source of the cDNA or gDNA that made up the material.

TCRdb's copy holds only in-frame clones and misses some; the assay was immunoSEQ multiplex PCR. The data show about 100,000 clones, over 65% seen once. Sequencing was performed on peripheral blood. The receptor comes from a man aged 60 to 69 with acute or convalescent COVID-19.

This chain's CDR3 is CASTFPRGEGDTEAFF. The DNA for the CDR3 is TGTGCCAGTACCTTCCCCCGGGGGGAAGGGGACACTGAAGCTTTCTTT. This chain joins TRBV19 and TRBJ1-1; D might be TRBD1 (5 bases). CDR1 and CDR2 from the germline V gene are LNHDA and SQIVND (reference sequence). V was trimmed by 7 bases and J by 3 bases, leaving 21 bases between them. The CDR3 extends over 16 amino acids.